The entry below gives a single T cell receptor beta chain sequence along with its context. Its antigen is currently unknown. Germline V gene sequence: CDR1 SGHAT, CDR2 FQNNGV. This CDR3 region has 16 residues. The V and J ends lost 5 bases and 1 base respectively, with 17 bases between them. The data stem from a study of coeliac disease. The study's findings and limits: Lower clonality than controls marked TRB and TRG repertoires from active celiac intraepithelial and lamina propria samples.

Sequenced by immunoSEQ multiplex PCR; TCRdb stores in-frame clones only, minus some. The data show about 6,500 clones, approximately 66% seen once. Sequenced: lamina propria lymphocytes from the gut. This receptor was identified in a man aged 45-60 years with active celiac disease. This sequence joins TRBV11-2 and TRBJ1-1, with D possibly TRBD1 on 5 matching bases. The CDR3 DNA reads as TGTGCCAGCAGCACCCCGGGGGGGTTAAAGAACACTGAAGCTTTCTTT. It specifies CASSTPGGLKNTEAFF.